In its sample, the clone carrying this T cell receptor (beta chain) was seen a few times. The antigen remains unidentified. This sample was included in a study of human T cells and chemical hapten exposure. Study-level findings and limits: Among TCRs, those above 1 in 1000 frequency were unaffected by DPC sensitization.

Trimming cost V 5 bases and J 5 bases, with 12 bases left between them. CDR3 length equals 13 residues. Germline CDR1 SGHTA, CDR2 FQGTGA. TCRdb recomputed calls from the RACE reads with MiXCR, one row per CDR3 protein. The data show approximately 260,000 distinct CDR3 sequences, almost 8% seen once. Time point in this sample: pre-sensitization, week 0. Treatment denoted: therapeutic diphenylcyclopropenone sensitization with weekly scalp DPC. Whole blood that had not been fractionated was the source of extracted total RNA. The genes are TRBV7-3 and TRBJ1-2, with no clear D. Specimen: whole blood, collected in connection with sensitization to the hapten diphenylcyclopropenone (DPC). This TCR derives from a man aged 18-30 years with alopecia areata. Some clones in this sample may be carry-over from other donors' samples. DNA of the CDR3: TGTGCCAGCAGCCCCGAAGTAGATTATGGCTACACCTTC. Translation: CASSPEVDYGYTF.